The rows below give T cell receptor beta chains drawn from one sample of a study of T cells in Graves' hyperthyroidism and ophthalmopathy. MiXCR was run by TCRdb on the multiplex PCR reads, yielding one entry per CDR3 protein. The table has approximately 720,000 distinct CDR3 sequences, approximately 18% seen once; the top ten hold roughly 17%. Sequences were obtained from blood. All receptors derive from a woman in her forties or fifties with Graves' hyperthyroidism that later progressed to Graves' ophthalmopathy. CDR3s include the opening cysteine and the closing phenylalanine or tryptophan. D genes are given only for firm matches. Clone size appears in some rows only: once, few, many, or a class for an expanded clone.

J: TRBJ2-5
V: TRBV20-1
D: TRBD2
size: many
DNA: TGCAGTGCTAGTTCAGCGGGGGGGCTCGTAGAGACCCAGTACTTC
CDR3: CSASSAGGLVETQYF

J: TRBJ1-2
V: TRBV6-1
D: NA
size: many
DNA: TGTGCCAGCAGTGAAGCGCTTCTGGACGGACCATACTATGGCTACACCTTC
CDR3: CASSEALLDGPYYGYTF

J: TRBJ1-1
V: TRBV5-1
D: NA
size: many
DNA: TGCGCCAGCAGCTTGCGTTGGAAGGGAGACAGGAACACTGAAGCTTTCTTT
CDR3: CASSLRWKGDRNTEAFF

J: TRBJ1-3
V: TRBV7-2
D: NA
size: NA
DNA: TGTGCCAGCAGACGCTTGGGGGGCGCCTCTGGAAACACCATATATTTT
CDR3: CASRRLGGASGNTIYF

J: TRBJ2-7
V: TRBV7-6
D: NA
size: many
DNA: TGTGCCAGCAGCGATTGGGGGGAAACCTACGAGCAGTACTTC
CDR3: CASSDWGETYEQYF

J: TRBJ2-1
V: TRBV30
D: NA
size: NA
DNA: TGTGCCTGGAGTGTTAGCGGCGGAAATGAGCAGTTCTTC
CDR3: CAWSVSGGNEQFF

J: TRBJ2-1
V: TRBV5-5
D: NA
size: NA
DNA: TGTGCCAGCAGCTTTGAGGGGGGGCCCTACAATGAGCAGTTCTTC
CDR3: CASSFEGGPYNEQFF

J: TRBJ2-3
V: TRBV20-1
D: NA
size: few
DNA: TGCAGTGCTAGAGAGGGGACTAGCACAGATACGCAGTATTTT
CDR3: CSAREGTSTDTQYF

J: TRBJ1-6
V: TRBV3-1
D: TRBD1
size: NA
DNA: TGTGCCAGCAGCCAAGACGGGACAGGGAAAATCCCCCTCCACTTT
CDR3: CASSQDGTGKIPLHF

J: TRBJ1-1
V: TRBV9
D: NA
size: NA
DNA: TGTGCCAGCAGCGTAGCCTCTCTGGTGGGGAGTGAAGCTTTCTTT
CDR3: CASSVASLVGSEAFF

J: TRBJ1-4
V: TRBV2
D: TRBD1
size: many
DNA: TGTGCCAGCAGCGACCGGGACAGAGATGAAAAACTGTTTTTT
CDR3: CASSDRDRDEKLFF

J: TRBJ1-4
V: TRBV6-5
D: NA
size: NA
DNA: TGTGCCAGCAGTTACTCGTCCTGGGGTGGTGAAAAACTGTTTTTT
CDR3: CASSYSSWGGEKLFF

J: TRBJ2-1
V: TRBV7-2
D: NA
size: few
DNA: TGTGCCAGCAGCTCCGCGGGGACCTACAATGAGCAGTTCTTC
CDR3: CASSSAGTYNEQFF